This T cell receptor (beta chain) derives from a study of OX40 agonist ivuxolimab in advanced cancers. General study findings and limits: Some nonresponders likewise displayed low normalized T-cell clonal expansion.

A remark on this clone: As yet, its antigen is unknown.

Generated by immunoSEQ multiplex PCR, the TCRdb table keeps only in-frame clones and is missing some. This sample has around 19,000 clones; just over 90% occur once, and the top ten carry nearly 60%. Peripheral blood came from all dose cohorts at three timepoints. The CDR3 extends over 16 amino acids. The V end was cut by 8 bases, the J end by 2 bases, with 21 bases between. The germline gives CDR1 SGHRS, CDR2 YFSETQ. The TCR comes from an adult with an advanced solid tumor such as melanoma, head and neck, liver or kidney cancer. The chain employs TRBV5-1 and TRBJ2-3, with D perhaps matching TRBD2 (6 bases). The source was CD4+ or CD8+ T cells sorted from blood, collected in a trial of the OX40 agonist ivuxolimab. This CDR3 reads CASPLGSDYNTDTQYF. DNA for the CDR3: TGCGCCAGTCCTCTTGGTTCGGACTATAACACAGATACGCAGTATTTT.